One sample yielded the 18 T cell receptor beta chains listed below, sequenced in a study of shared clonotypes between healthy human individuals. Only in-frame clones appear in the TCRdb table, and some are missing; sequencing was by immunoSEQ multiplex PCR. The repertoire holds about 700,000 clones, with approximately 79% as singletons. Sequencing was done on a sample of memory CD4+ T cells sorted from blood. Subset in this sample: CD45RA-negative fraction. The origin of the receptors is a woman under 40 in good health.

The chain recombines TRBV21-1 with TRBJ2-7. TRBV21-1 is termed a pseudogene. The CDR3 is 19 amino acids. The CDR3 loop is CASSKLPHLTVRCDYEQYF. DNA for the CDR3: TGTGCCAGCAGCAAATTGCCCCACCTCACGGTTAGGTGTGACTACGAGCAGTACTTC.

This clone was observed a few times. The chain couples TRBV19 to TRBJ2-5; D is possibly TRBD2 (5 bases). The V gene's germline CDR1 is LNHDA and CDR2 SQIVND (reference sequence). This CDR3 spans 13 amino acids. Between the trimmed V and J ends, which lost 1 base and 5 bases, there was a span of 8 bases. The chain's CDR3 is CASSIGGWETQYF. The CDR3 nucleotides read TGTGCCAGTAGTATAGGAGGGTGGGAGACCCAGTACTTC.

The chain links TRBV5-6 to TRBJ1-2, with a possible D match to TRBD1 (5 bases). CDR1 SGHDT and CDR2 YYEEEE come from the germline V gene. V lost 5 bases and J lost 6, with 14 bases in between. The CDR3 consists of 13 residues. The CDR3 region is CASRITQGNGYTF. CDR3 nucleotide sequence: TGTGCCAGCAGAATAACCCAGGGTAATGGCTACACCTTC.

This chain uses TRBV25-1 with TRBJ1-2; D remains unclear. With 5 bases removed from V and 1 base from J, the gap between germline ends came to 8 bases. CDR3 length: 13 amino acids. Germline-derived CDR1 and CDR2 are MGHDK and SYGVNS. The CDR3 nucleotides are TGTGCCAGCAGTTCAAGAAGTAACTATGGCTACACCTTC. Encoded protein: CASSSRSNYGYTF.

The rearrangement joins TRBV4-2 to TRBJ2-7; D is ambiguous. Trimming pared 0 bases from V and 2 bases from J, leaving 11 bases between. The CDR3 loop spans 15 amino acids. Germline V gene lookup returns CDR1 LGHNA and CDR2 YNFKEQ. This CDR3 is CASSQEAVGPYEQYF. The CDR3 nucleotides are TGTGCCAGCAGCCAAGAGGCCGTCGGACCCTACGAGCAGTACTTC.

The chain uses TRBV7-9 and TRBJ2-1; tentatively, D is TRBD2 (5 bases). V dropped 5 bases and J dropped 10 bases, with 9 bases sitting between them. The CDR3 length is 11 residues. The V gene's germline CDR1 is SEHNR and CDR2 FQNEAQ (reference sequence). The CDR3 bases are TGTGCCAGCAGCCGGACTGGAGAGCAGTTCTTC. This translates into CASSRTGEQFF.

This clone was observed a few times. The chain has TRBV7-6 and TRBJ2-7; D is perhaps TRBD2 (6 bases). The CDR3 loop spans 13 amino acids. CDR1 and CDR2 from the germline V gene are SGHVS and FNYEAQ. The germline V and J ends were trimmed by 1 base and 6 bases, with 10 bases remaining between them. Here the CDR3 DNA reads TGTGCCAGCAGCTTAGAACGGGGGATCGAGCAGTACTTC. Translation: CASSLERGIEQYF.

The gene calls are TRBV6-6 and TRBJ1-1, with TRBD1 matching over 7 bases. This CDR3 is built from 12 residues. Unmatched junction bases numbered 0, after V lost 7 bases and J lost 1 base. The germline V gene encodes CDR1 MNHNY and CDR2 SVGAGI (reference sequence). As DNA, the CDR3 is TGTGCCAGCAAGGGGGCGAACACTGAAGCTTTCTTT. Protein sequence: CASKGANTEAFF.

The chain has TRBV5-6 and TRBJ1-2, with 9 bases lining up with TRBD1. Germline V lookup: CDR1 SGHDT, CDR2 YYEEEE. With V trimmed by 4 bases and J by 8 bases, 9 bases remained unmatched. The CDR3 spans 14 residues. CDR3 sequence: CASSPWDRVQGYTF. As DNA, the CDR3 is TGTGCCAGCAGCCCCTGGGACAGGGTGCAGGGCTACACCTTC.

This clone has at least ten counts. The rearrangement links TRBV19 to TRBJ1-2; 10 nucleotides line up with TRBD1. V was pared by 11 bases and J by 3 bases, with 9 bases of the junction left unmatched. The CDR3 is made up of 14 amino acids. Germline values: CDR1 LNHDA, CDR2 SQIVND (reference sequence). Here the CDR3 reads CASRSGTGDYGYTF. The CDR3 coding sequence is TGTGCCTCTCGCTCAGGGACAGGGGACTATGGCTACACCTTC.

This clone occurred once. The genes are TRBV7-2 and TRBJ2-1; D remains unclear. V was trimmed by 2 bases and J by 9 bases, leaving 17 bases between them. The germline V gene has CDR1 SGHTA and CDR2 FQGNSA. This CDR3 region has 15 residues. CDR3 nucleotides: TGTGCCAGCAGCTTACCCCCGGACCTCCCGCGTGAGCAGTTCTTC. Translated: CASSLPPDLPREQFF.

The chain combines TRBV4-1 with TRBJ2-1; 9 bases fit TRBD2. The V segment lost 4 bases and the J segment 6 bases; nucleotides outside the gene matches: 10. CDR3 size: 16 residues. The germline V gene encodes CDR1 MGHRA and CDR2 YSYEKL. This chain's CDR3 is CASSRSAGGPVNEQFF. The CDR3 DNA sequence: TGCGCCAGCAGCCGGTCGGCGGGAGGGCCCGTCAATGAGCAGTTCTTC.

This clone was seen more than once but under ten times. The chain uses TRBV5-1 and TRBJ2-2; possible D gene TRBD2, 6 bases. The germline V gene has CDR1 SGHRS and CDR2 YFSETQ. The CDR3 contains 18 residues. The V and J ends lost 4 bases and 0 bases respectively, with 19 bases between them. The DNA of the CDR3 is TGCGCCAGCAGCCTGGGTAATAGCGGTCTCGCGAACACCGGGGAGCTGTTTTTT. Translated: CASSLGNSGLANTGELFF.

The chain recombines TRBV5-4 with TRBJ2-7; D unresolved. Deletions cut 0 bases from V and 5 bases from J, with 6 bases between. This CDR3 comprises 12 residues. The germline CDR1 and CDR2 sequences are SGHNT and YYREEE (reference sequence). CDR3 sequence (DNA): TGTGCCAGCAGCTTGGTCGGAAACGAGCAGTACTTC. This encodes CASSLVGNEQYF.

The chain has TRBV28 and TRBJ1-1; 7 bases map to TRBD1. V was pared by 6 bases and J by 5 bases, with 6 bases of the junction left unmatched. The CDR3 runs to 13 residues. The germline gives CDR1 MDHEN, CDR2 SYDVKM. The CDR3 sequence is CASRQQGHTEAFF. CDR3 nucleotides: TGTGCCAGCAGACAACAGGGGCATACTGAAGCTTTCTTT.

This clone was recorded once. The CDR3 nucleotides are TGCGCCAGCAGCCCGACGGTTTACGGGAGTAACTACGAGCAGTACTTC. Amino acids: CASSPTVYGSNYEQYF. The J gene is TRBJ2-7, the V gene TRBV4-1; D perhaps matches TRBD2 (6 bases). In germline, CDR1 is MGHRA, CDR2 YSYEKL. The CDR3 has 16 residues. V lost 4 bases and J lost 3, with 19 bases in between.

This rearrangement joins TRBV28 to TRBJ1-1; D is unclear. The germline V and J ends were trimmed by 5 bases and 1 base, with 17 bases remaining between them. The CDR3 consists of 16 residues. The germline V gene has CDR1 MDHEN and CDR2 SYDVKM. The CDR3 DNA is TGTGCCAGCAGTCCCTCCCGCGGACGGACGAACACTGAAGCTTTCTTT. Its translation is CASSPSRGRTNTEAFF.

This chain links TRBV19 with TRBJ2-1; D may correspond to TRBD1 or TRBD2 (5 bases each). V was pared by 7 bases and J by 10 bases, with 20 bases between. The CDR3 extends over 14 amino acids. CDR1 LNHDA and CDR2 SQIVND come from the germline V gene (reference sequence). The CDR3 DNA sequence: TGTGCCAGTACCCCCATGGGACCGGTTTCAGAGCAGTTCTTC. Its protein product is CASTPMGPVSEQFF.